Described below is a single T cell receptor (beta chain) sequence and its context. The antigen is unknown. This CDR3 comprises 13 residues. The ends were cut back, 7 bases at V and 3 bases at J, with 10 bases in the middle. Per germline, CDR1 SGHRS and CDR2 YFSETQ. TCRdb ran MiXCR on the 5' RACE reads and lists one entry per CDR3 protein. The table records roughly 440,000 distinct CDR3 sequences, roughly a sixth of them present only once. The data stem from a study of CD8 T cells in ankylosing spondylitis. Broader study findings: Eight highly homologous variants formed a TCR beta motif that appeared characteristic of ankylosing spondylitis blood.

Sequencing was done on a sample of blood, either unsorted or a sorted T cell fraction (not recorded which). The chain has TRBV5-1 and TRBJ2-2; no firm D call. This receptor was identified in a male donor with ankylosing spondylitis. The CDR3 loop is CASFRGYTGELFF. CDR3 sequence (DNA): TGCGCCAGCTTCAGAGGTTACACCGGGGAGCTGTTTTTT.